The rows below give T cell receptor beta chains drawn from one sample of a study of blood T cell repertoires in COVID-19. Data came from immunoSEQ multiplex PCR; TCRdb stores just in-frame clones and leaves some out. The sample shows 45,000 to 60,000 clones, about 81% of them seen only once. Sequenced input: peripheral blood. Receptors were obtained from a man aged 50 or older with acute or convalescent COVID-19. CDR3s include the opening cysteine and the closing phenylalanine or tryptophan. D genes are given only for firm matches. Clone size is stated in some rows and not others, as once, few, many or a class when expanded.

abundance	j_gene	d_gene	v_gene	CDR3nt	CDR3aa
once	TRBJ1-6	-	TRBV10-3	TGTGCCGTAGCCGAGGGCGGTTATAATTCACCCCTCCACTTT	CAVAEGGYNSPLHF
once	TRBJ1-1	TRBD1	TRBV9	TGTGCCAGCAGCACGGGGACAGGTCTAACTGAAGCTTTCTTT	CASSTGTGLTEAFF
-	TRBJ2-5	-	TRBV6-5	TGTGCCAGCCAGGGTCAAGAGACCCAGTACTTC	CASQGQETQYF
-	TRBJ2-2	TRBD1	TRBV11-3	TGTGCCAGCAGCTCCAATTTCAGGGGGCCCGGGGAGCTGTTTTTT	CASSSNFRGPGELFF
-	TRBJ1-6	-	TRBV6-5	TGTGCCAGCAGTTACGAAACCGGGCTGGAAGTAGCGTCCCTCCACTTT	CASSYETGLEVASLHF
-	TRBJ1-5	-	TRBV6-1	TGTGCCAGCAGTGAAGGCCCAGGGTACAATCAGCCCCAGCATTTT	CASSEGPGYNQPQHF
once	TRBJ1-2	TRBD1	TRBV13	TGTGCCAGCAGCTCTGGACAGGGATTTGGCTACACCTTC	CASSSGQGFGYTF
-	TRBJ2-1	TRBD1	TRBV3-1/TRBV3-2	TGTGCCAGCAGCCGGGACAGCTCCTACAATGAGCAGTTCTTC	CASSRDSSYNEQFF
-	TRBJ1-5	TRBD1	TRBV28	TGTGCCAGCAGTGGATTAAGGGGGCGCGGCAATCAGCCCCAGCATTTT	CASSGLRGRGNQPQHF
-	TRBJ1-6	-	TRBV6-5	TGTGCCAGCAGCCTAACAGGGAAAAATTCACCCCTCCACTTT	CASSLTGKNSPLHF
-	TRBJ2-7	TRBD1	TRBV29-1	TGCAGCGTACCGGGGGAAGGGCCCCCGGGACAGGGGTACTACGAGCAGTACTTC	CSVPGEGPPGQGYYEQYF
-	TRBJ1-2	TRBD1	TRBV7-8	TGTGCCAGCAGCGGCAATACTCCGGGACAGGGGATCTTTGGCTACACCTTC	CASSGNTPGQGIFGYTF
-	TRBJ2-1	TRBD2	TRBV5-1	TGCGCCAGCAGCTTGGCGACTAGCGGGAGGTACAATGAGCAGTTCTTC	CASSLATSGRYNEQFF
-	TRBJ2-7	-	TRBV28	TGTGCCAGCAGACGAACAGGGTACGAGCAGTACTTC	CASRRTGYEQYF
-	TRBJ2-2	TRBD1	TRBV5-1	TGCGCCAGCAGCATTCACAGACAGGGCCAGGATACCGGGGAGCTGTTTTTT	CASSIHRQGQDTGELFF
-	TRBJ1-5	-	TRBV30	TGTGCCTGGAGGGACAGTAGCAATCAGCCCCAGCATTTT	CAWRDSSNQPQHF
-	TRBJ2-1	TRBD1	TRBV19	TGTGCCAGTCAGGGACAGACTTACAATGAGCAGTTCTTC	CASQGQTYNEQFF
-	TRBJ1-6	-	TRBV27	TGTGCCAGCAGTTTAGGGGGAGGGGGGATAAATAATTCACCCCTCCACTTT	CASSLGGGGINNSPLHF
-	TRBJ2-6	-	TRBV6-1	TGTGCCAGCAGTGGAGCTCCGTCTGGGGCCAACGTCCTGACTTTC	CASSGAPSGANVLTF
-	TRBJ2-3	-	TRBV5-1	TGCGCCAGCAGCACGGCAGGATTCACAGATACGCAGTATTTT	CASSTAGFTDTQYF
once	TRBJ2-2	TRBD1	TRBV6-1	TGTGCCAGCAGTGAAAATCGGGACAGACCGAACACCGGGGAGCTGTTTTTT	CASSENRDRPNTGELFF
-	TRBJ2-7	TRBD1	TRBV28	TGTGCCAGCACCTCTCTCTTCGGACAGGGCTACTACGAGCAGTACTTC	CASTSLFGQGYYEQYF
-	TRBJ2-3	TRBD2	TRBV5-4	TGTGCCAGCAGCCAGCCACCGGGACTAGCGGGAGTACAGGTCACAGATACGCAGTATTTT	CASSQPPGLAGVQVTDTQYF
-	TRBJ1-3	-	TRBV5-6	TGTGCCAGCAGCTTGGTGGGCAATTTAGATAACACCATATATTTT	CASSLVGNLDNTIYF
-	TRBJ2-5	-	TRBV19	TGTGCCAGTACCCCGACAGGAAGCGAGACCCAGTACTTC	CASTPTGSETQYF
-	TRBJ1-1	TRBD1	TRBV29-1	TGCAGCGTGATGCGGGACAGGGTTGGCACTGAAGCTTTCTTT	CSVMRDRVGTEAFF
-	TRBJ2-7	TRBD1	TRBV29-1	TGCAGCGTTGTTTTGGGACAGGGGGCAAGGTACGAGCAGTACTTC	CSVVLGQGARYEQYF
-	TRBJ1-1	-	TRBV7-9	TGTGCCAGCAGCGAACAGGGTGCGAACACTGAAGCTTTCTTT	CASSEQGANTEAFF
-	TRBJ2-1	TRBD1	TRBV3-1/TRBV3-2	TGTGCCAGCAGCCACGGGACAGGGGACAATGAGCAGTTCTTC	CASSHGTGDNEQFF
-	TRBJ2-7	TRBD2	TRBV5-1	TGCGCCAGCAGCTTGGGGGCTAGCGGAGCCTACGAGCAGTACTTC	CASSLGASGAYEQYF
-	TRBJ2-5	-	TRBV25-1	TGTGCCAGCAGTGAAGGTGGTTGGGCCCGGGAGACCCAGTACTTC	CASSEGGWARETQYF
medium-sized	TRBJ2-1	TRBD2	TRBV27	TGTGCCAGCAGTGTTGAACTAGCGGCCTACAATGAGCAGTTCTTC	CASSVELAAYNEQFF
-	TRBJ2-1	TRBD2	TRBV19	TGTGCCAGTAGTATTGGAAGTGGTCGGACTAGCGGGAGGGCCTACAATGAGCAGTTCTTC	CASSIGSGRTSGRAYNEQFF
once	TRBJ2-3	TRBD1	TRBV4-1	TGCGCCAGCAGCCAAGTTTTTATAACAGGGGGCACAGATACGCAGTATTTT	CASSQVFITGGTDTQYF
-	TRBJ2-7	-	TRBV7-8	TGTGCCAGCAGCTCCCGACTAGAACCCTACGAGCAGTACTTC	CASSSRLEPYEQYF
-	TRBJ2-2	TRBD2	TRBV19	TGTGCCAGTAGTCCAAGGGACCCTGGGACTAGCGGGAGGATTACCGGGGAGCTGTTTTTT	CASSPRDPGTSGRITGELFF